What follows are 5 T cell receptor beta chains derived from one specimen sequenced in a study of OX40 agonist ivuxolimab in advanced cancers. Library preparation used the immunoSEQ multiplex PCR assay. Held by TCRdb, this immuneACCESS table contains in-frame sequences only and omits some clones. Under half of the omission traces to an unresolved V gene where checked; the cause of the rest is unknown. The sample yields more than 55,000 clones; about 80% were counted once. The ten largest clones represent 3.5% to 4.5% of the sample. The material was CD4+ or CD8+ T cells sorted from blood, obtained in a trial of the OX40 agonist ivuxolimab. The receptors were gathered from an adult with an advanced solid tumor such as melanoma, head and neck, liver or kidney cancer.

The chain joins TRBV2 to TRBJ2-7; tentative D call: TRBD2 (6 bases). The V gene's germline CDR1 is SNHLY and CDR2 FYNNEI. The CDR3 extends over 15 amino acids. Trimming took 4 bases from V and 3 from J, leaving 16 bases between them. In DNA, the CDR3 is TGTGCCAGCAGTGCTCAGGGTAGCGGCATCTACGAGCAGTACTTC. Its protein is CASSAQGSGIYEQYF.

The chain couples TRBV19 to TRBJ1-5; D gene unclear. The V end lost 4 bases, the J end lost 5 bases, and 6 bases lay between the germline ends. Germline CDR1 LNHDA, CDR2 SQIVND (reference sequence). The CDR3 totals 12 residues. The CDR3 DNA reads TGTGCCAGTAGTACGGGGTATCAGCCCCAGCATTTT. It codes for CASSTGYQPQHF.

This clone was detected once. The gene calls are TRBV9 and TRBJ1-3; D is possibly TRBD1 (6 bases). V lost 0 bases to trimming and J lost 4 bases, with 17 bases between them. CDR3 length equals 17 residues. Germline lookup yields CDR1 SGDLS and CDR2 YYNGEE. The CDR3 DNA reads TGTGCCAGCAGCGTAGCCCCGGGGGCGAATTTCGGAAACACCATATATTTT. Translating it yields CASSVAPGANFGNTIYF.

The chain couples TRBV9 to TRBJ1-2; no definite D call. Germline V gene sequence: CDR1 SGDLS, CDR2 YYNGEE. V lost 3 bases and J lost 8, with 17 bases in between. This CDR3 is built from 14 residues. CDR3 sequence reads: CASSASDPLGGYTF. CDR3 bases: TGTGCCAGCAGCGCTTCGGACCCCCTGGGGGGCTACACCTTC.

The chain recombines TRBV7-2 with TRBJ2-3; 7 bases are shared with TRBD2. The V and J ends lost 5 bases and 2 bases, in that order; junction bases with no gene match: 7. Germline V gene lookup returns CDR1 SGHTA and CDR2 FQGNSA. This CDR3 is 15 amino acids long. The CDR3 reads CASSLSGGYTDTQYF. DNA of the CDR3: TGTGCCAGCAGCCTCTCGGGGGGTTACACAGATACGCAGTATTTT.